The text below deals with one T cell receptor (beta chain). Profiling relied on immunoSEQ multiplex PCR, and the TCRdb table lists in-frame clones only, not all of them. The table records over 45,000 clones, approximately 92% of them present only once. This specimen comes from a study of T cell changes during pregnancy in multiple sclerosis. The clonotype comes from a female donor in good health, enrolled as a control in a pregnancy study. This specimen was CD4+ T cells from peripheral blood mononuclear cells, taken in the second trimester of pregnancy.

CDR3 loop: CASSFGGGFVNYGYTF. Written as DNA, the CDR3 is TGTGCCAGCAGTTTCGGGGGGGGGTTTGTTAACTATGGCTACACCTTC. The J gene is TRBJ1-2, the V gene TRBV28; D is possibly TRBD1 (5 bases). Germline V lookup: CDR1 MDHEN, CDR2 SYDVKM. The CDR3 covers 16 residues. V lost 3 bases, J lost 1 base, and 15 bases lay in between.